This is a list of T cell receptor beta chains from one sample in a study of T-cell memory formation after mild COVID-19. TCRdb independently ran MiXCR on the 5' RACE reads; one entry per CDR3 protein. The sample has about 350,000 distinct CDR3 sequences, around a fifth seen once; the top ten hold around a fifth. The sample comprised PBMCs or a T cell subset sorted from them (not recorded which). These TCRs come from a man in his late teens or twenties who had mild COVID-19 (a few samples of this study predate the infection). Cell type and time point are not known. The CDR3 runs from the conserved cysteine through the conserved F or W. The D gene is left open where the match is weak. The size entry is marked missing in some rows and otherwise reads once, few, many or a size class.

CDR3aa	CDR3nt	d_gene	v_gene	j_gene	abundance
CASSPRGGVNSNQPQHF	TGCGCCAGCAGCCCGCGTGGGGGGGTGAATAGCAATCAGCCCCAGCATTTT	NA	TRBV4-1	TRBJ1-5	few
CASSLEGAGTGELFF	TGCGCCAGCAGCTTGGAGGGGGCCGGAACCGGGGAGCTGTTTTTT	TRBD1	TRBV5-1	TRBJ2-2	few
CASPTVGMRETQYF	TGTGCCAGCCCCACCGTGGGGATGAGGGAGACCCAGTACTTC	NA	TRBV27	TRBJ2-5	NA
CASSQDFQGAWTEAFF	TGTGCCAGCAGCCAAGACTTTCAGGGGGCTTGGACTGAAGCTTTCTTT	NA	TRBV3-2	TRBJ1-1	NA
CSARDSPETQYF	TGCAGTGCCAGGGACAGCCCAGAGACCCAGTACTTC	TRBD1	TRBV20-1	TRBJ2-5	NA
CATSRAQGGEAFF	TGTGCCACCAGCAGAGCCCAGGGGGGTGAAGCTTTCTTT	TRBD1	TRBV15	TRBJ1-1	few
CASRRTGGGAFF	TGTGCCAGCAGGCGGACAGGGGGGGGAGCTTTCTTT	TRBD1	TRBV12-3/TRBV12-4	TRBJ1-1	NA
CASSWPQETQYF	TGTGCCAGCAGCTGGCCCCAAGAGACCCAGTACTTC	NA	TRBV5-5	TRBJ2-5	NA
CASRQGVRGNTIYF	TGTGCCAGCAGGCAGGGAGTACGGGGAAACACCATATATTTT	NA	TRBV7-9	TRBJ1-3	once
CASSQGRSPNQPQHF	TGCGCCAGCAGCCAAGGGAGGTCTCCAAATCAGCCCCAGCATTTT	NA	TRBV4-3	TRBJ1-5	NA
CASSTDPTPNYGYTF	TGTGCCAGCAGTACGGACCCGACCCCTAACTATGGCTACACCTTC	NA	TRBV6-5	TRBJ1-2	NA
CASSLGGAYWRTDTQYF	TGTGCCAGCAGCTTAGGCGGAGCTTATTGGCGCACAGATACGCAGTATTTT	NA	TRBV7-3	TRBJ2-3	NA
CASSQDSGAKNIQYF	TGCGCCAGCAGCCAGGATAGCGGGGCCAAAAACATTCAGTACTTC	TRBD2	TRBV4-3	TRBJ2-4	many
CSVTGTNTEAFF	TGCAGCGTGACAGGGACGAACACTGAAGCTTTCTTT	TRBD1	TRBV29-1	TRBJ1-1	few
CASSPTRGGTNTEAFF	TGCGCCAGCAGCCCAACCCGTGGGGGGACGAACACTGAAGCTTTCTTT	NA	TRBV4-3	TRBJ1-1	few
CASRTDTNTGELFF	TGTGCCAGCCGGACAGATACGAACACCGGGGAGCTGTTTTTT	NA	TRBV7-3	TRBJ2-2	few
CASSDLPQGAGTQYF	TGTGCCAGCAGTGATCTGCCTCAGGGGGCCGGTACGCAGTATTTT	TRBD1	TRBV2	TRBJ2-3	NA
CASSLTGNTGELFF	TGCGCCAGCAGCCTGACAGGGAACACCGGGGAGCTGTTTTTT	NA	TRBV5-1	TRBJ2-2	many
CASSGERGRGTQYF	TGTGCCAGTAGTGGAGAACGGGGGCGGGGGACCCAGTACTTC	NA	TRBV19	TRBJ2-5	few
CASSLTPDTGRNYGYTF	TGCGCCAGCAGCTTAACCCCGGACACGGGTCGCAACTATGGCTACACCTTC	NA	TRBV5-1	TRBJ1-2	few
CASSQGRGANSPLHF	TGCGCCAGCAGCCAGGGAAGGGGGGCTAATTCACCCCTCCACTTT	NA	TRBV4-1	TRBJ1-6	NA
CSAPLAGQSDTQYF	TGCAGTGCACCCCTAGCGGGGCAATCGGATACGCAGTATTTT	TRBD2	TRBV20-1	TRBJ2-3	NA
CALGQGVAGELFF	TGTGCTCTCGGCCAGGGGGTTGCCGGGGAGCTGTTTTTT	TRBD1	TRBV7-8	TRBJ2-2	NA
CASTGLAYETQYF	TGTGCCAGTACGGGACTAGCATACGAGACCCAGTACTTC	TRBD2	TRBV2	TRBJ2-5	NA
CASSLERRGAYGYTF	TGTGCCAGCAGCTTAGAGAGAAGGGGTGCCTATGGCTACACCTTC	NA	TRBV7-2	TRBJ1-2	few
CASTFKVDYGYTF	TGTGCCAGCACTTTCAAGGTTGACTATGGCTACACCTTC	NA	TRBV12-3/TRBV12-4	TRBJ1-2	NA
CASRSSGGNEQYF	TGTGCCAGCAGGTCCAGCGGGGGTAACGAGCAGTACTTC	TRBD2	TRBV12-3/TRBV12-4	TRBJ2-7	NA
CASNPVDSGSGTQYF	TGTGCCAGCAACCCAGTGGACAGCGGTTCAGGGACCCAGTACTTC	NA	TRBV6-5	TRBJ2-5	few
CASSPSGGGWTGELFF	TGTGCCAGCAGTCCGTCCGGGGGGGGCTGGACCGGGGAGCTGTTTTTT	TRBD2	TRBV3-1	TRBJ2-2	few
CASSSGGRETQYF	TGTGCCAGCAGTAGCGGGGGGAGAGAGACCCAGTACTTC	TRBD2	TRBV12-3/TRBV12-4	TRBJ2-5	many
CASSPRVLGTDTQYF	TGCGCCAGCAGCCCCCGGGTCTTGGGCACAGATACGCAGTATTTT	NA	TRBV5-1	TRBJ2-3	few
CASSQAGTAYGYTF	TGCGCCAGCAGCCAGGCCGGGACAGCCTATGGCTACACCTTC	TRBD1	TRBV4-3	TRBJ1-2	few
CASSLQGANSPLHF	TGCGCCAGCAGCTTACAGGGGGCTAATTCACCCCTCCACTTT	TRBD1	TRBV5-1	TRBJ1-6	NA
CASSLATSSGGEQFF	TGCGCCAGCAGCTTGGCGACTAGTTCGGGGGGTGAGCAGTTCTTC	TRBD2	TRBV5-1	TRBJ2-1	few
CSASGEYYGTDTQYF	TGCAGTGCTAGCGGGGAGTATTACGGGACAGATACGCAGTATTTT	NA	TRBV20-1	TRBJ2-3	many